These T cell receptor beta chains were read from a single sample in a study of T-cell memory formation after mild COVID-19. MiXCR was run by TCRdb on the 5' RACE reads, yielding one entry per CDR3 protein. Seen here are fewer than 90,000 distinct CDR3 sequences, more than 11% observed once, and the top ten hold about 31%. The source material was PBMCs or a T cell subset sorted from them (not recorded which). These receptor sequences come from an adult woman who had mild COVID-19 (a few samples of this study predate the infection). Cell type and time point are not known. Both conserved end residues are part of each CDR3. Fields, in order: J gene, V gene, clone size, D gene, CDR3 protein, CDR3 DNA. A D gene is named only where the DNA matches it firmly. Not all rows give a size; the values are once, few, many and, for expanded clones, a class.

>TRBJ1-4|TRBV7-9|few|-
CASSPRIEKLFF
TGTGCCAGCAGCCCTCGGATTGAAAAACTGTTTTTT
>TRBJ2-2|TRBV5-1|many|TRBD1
CASSSGTVLTGELFF
TGCGCCAGCAGCTCCGGGACAGTACTAACCGGGGAGCTGTTTTTT
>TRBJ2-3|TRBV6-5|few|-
CASSYSKGGADTQYF
TGTGCCAGCAGTTACAGTAAGGGGGGGGCAGATACGCAGTATTTT
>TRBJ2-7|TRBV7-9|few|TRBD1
CASSSRDRGRGEQYF
TGTGCCAGCAGCTCCCGGGACAGGGGGCGTGGGGAGCAGTACTTC
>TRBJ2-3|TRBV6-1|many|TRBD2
CASSDPAGASTDTQYF
TGTGCCAGCAGTGACCCAGCGGGGGCCTCCACAGATACGCAGTATTTT
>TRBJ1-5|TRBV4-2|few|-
CASSQDVGSNQPQHF
TGTGCCAGCAGCCAAGATGTGGGTAGCAATCAGCCCCAGCATTTT
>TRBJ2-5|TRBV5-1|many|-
CASSLGAERPETQYF
TGCGCCAGCAGCTTGGGTGCAGAAAGACCGGAGACCCAGTACTTC
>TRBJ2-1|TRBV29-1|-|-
CSLTGSYNEQFF
TGCAGTTTGACAGGCTCCTACAATGAGCAGTTCTTC
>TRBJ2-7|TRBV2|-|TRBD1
CASSVLRGPYEQYF
TGTGCCAGCAGTGTTCTGAGGGGGCCCTACGAGCAGTACTTC
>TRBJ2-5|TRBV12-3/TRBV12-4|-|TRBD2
CASSLRGGGALLETQYF
TGTGCCAGCAGTTTAAGAGGCGGGGGGGCCCTTCTAGAGACCCAGTACTTC
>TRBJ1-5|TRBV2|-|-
CASSAGYSNQPQHF
TGTGCCAGCAGTGCGGGGTATAGCAATCAGCCCCAGCATTTT